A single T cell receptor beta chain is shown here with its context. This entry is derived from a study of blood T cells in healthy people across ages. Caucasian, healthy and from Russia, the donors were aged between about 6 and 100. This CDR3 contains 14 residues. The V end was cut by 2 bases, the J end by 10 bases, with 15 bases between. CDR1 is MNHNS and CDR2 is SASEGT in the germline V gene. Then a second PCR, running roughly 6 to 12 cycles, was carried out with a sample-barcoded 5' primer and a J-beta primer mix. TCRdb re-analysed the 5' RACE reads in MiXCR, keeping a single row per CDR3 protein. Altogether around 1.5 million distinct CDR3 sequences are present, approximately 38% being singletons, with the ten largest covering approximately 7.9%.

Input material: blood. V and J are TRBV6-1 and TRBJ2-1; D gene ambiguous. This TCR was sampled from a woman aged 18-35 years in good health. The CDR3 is CASSELAAPEEQFF. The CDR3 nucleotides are TGTGCCAGCAGTGAACTTGCGGCTCCCGAGGAGCAGTTCTTC.